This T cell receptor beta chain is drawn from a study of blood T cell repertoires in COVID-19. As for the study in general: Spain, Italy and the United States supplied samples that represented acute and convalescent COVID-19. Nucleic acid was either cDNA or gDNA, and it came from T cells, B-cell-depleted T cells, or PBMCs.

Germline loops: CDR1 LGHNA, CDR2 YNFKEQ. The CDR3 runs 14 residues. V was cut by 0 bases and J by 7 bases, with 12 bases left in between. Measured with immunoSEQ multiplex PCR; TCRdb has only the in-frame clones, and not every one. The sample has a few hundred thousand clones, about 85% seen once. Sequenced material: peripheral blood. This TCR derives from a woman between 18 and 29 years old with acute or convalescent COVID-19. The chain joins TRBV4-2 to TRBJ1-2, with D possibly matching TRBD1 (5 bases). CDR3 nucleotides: TGTGCCAGCAGCCAAGAATTAGGGGTCGGTGGCTACACCTTC. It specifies CASSQELGVGGYTF.